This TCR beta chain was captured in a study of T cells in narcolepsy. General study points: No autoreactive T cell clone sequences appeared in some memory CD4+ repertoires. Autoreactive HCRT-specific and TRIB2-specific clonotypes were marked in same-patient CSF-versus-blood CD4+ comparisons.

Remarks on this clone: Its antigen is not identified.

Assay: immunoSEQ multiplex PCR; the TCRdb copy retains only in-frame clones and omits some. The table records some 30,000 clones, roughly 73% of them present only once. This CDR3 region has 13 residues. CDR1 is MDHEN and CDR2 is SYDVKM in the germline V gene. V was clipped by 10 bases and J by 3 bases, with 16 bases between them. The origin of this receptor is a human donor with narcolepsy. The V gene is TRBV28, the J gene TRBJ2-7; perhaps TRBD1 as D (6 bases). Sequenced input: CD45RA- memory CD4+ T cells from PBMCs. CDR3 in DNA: TGTGCCACCTCCGGGACACCACACTACGAGCAGTACTTC. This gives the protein CATSGTPHYEQYF.